This record concerns one T cell receptor beta chain sequence. Authors' data handling: Reference gene primer amplification yielded estimated nucleated cell counts. Only in-frame clones appear in the TCRdb table, and some are missing; sequencing was by immunoSEQ multiplex PCR. V and J calls and clone size are copied from that table; D and trimming were computed from the DNA. Of about 360,000 clones detected, over 75% appear once; the ten largest clones hold roughly 1.9%. This record belongs to a study of blood T cell repertoires in COVID-19. Background on the study: PBMCs, B-cell-depleted T cells, or T cells were the source of the cDNA or gDNA that made up the material.

Residents of 20 to 25 US areas, aged roughly 18 to 89 years, made up the participants. Participants' own reports of clinical history determined their cohort assignment. The sequence was collected from a woman aged 40 to 50 with acute COVID-19. The sequencing sample was made of PBMCs or T cells enriched from blood (not recorded which).

This CDR3 is CASSFSWDTQYF. The CDR3 nucleotides read TGTGCCAGCAGTTTTAGTTGGGATACGCAGTATTTT. V is TRBV2 and J is TRBJ2-3; no clear D gene. Trimming took 5 bases from V and 6 from J, leaving 9 bases between them. This CDR3 has 12 residues. CDR1 is SNHLY and CDR2 is FYNNEI in the germline V gene. Based on the CDR3 plus reference TRBV2 and TRBJ2-3, the full variable domain is EPEVTQTPSHQVTQMGQEVILRCVPISNHLYFYWYRQILGQKVEFLVSFYNNEISEKSEIFDDQFSVERPDGSNFTLKIRSTKLEDSAMYFCASSFSWDTQYFGPGTRLTVL.